This T cell receptor beta chain is drawn from a study of blood T cells in healthy people across ages (dated by TCRdb to the mid-2010s). Study-level background: In model experiments, template switching captured about one uniquely barcoded TCR beta cDNA molecule for every two T cells. Using the same blood draw, the study looked at two additional independent replicas of 1 million unique cDNA reads for two donors, one aged 18 to 30 and the other aged 80 or older. Age-related changes in TCR beta repertoire diversity were measured in the study by deep sequencing normalized with unique cDNA molecular identifiers. To avoid experimental bias, donors of different ages were distributed randomly across sequencing lanes. The donors were divided into four age groups: young (average roughly 15 years), middle-aged (about 41), aged (approximately 62) and long-lived (roughly 88).

The study at large found these results: Observed TCR beta diversity per million T cells fell roughly linearly with age, and a significant reduction was already apparent by age approximately 40. There was a strong correlation between observed TCR beta diversity and the percentage of naive T cells measured by flow cytometry. Because donor CMV infection status was unknown, age-related changes in expanded clonotypes were potentially confounded. Estimates of total diversity from one million sequenced T cells were regarded as lower bounds and underestimates. Compared with the aged group, the long-lived group had more naive CD4+ T cells, fewer expanded clones and increased TCR diversity, suggesting age selection. Since profiling was done on bulk unsorted PBMCs, naive and antigen-experienced compartments could not be conclusively compared.

This clonotype was seen repeatedly, ten times or more. The target of this receptor is not known. Nothing much larger sits one base from this clone, and base qualities are not available. The protocol used for the library was 5' RACE. For sequencing, an Illumina HiSeq 2500 was employed. A second PCR of about 7 to 12 cycles was run with a J-beta primer mix and a sample-barcoded 5' primer. A template-switch 5' adaptor carrying 12 random nucleotides introduced a unique molecular identifier onto each TCR beta cDNA molecule. Each sample yielded at least 3 million CDR3-containing paired-end reads. First-strand cDNA synthesis was performed from all RNA using the Mint cDNA synthesis kit, with priming by a TRBC-specific oligonucleotide. Following uracil-DNA glycosylase treatment, a first 18-cycle PCR with universal primers M1SS and BC2_uni_R was performed on all cDNA. Regarding the original processing steps: Each sample was normalized by randomly selecting 1 million high-quality reads, each carrying a distinct molecular identifier. Reads with shared molecular identifiers were discarded instead of being binned into consensus sequences. CDR3 identification, clonotype clustering and error correction used MiTCR with a Q25 quality threshold and the strictest error-elimination algorithm. A nonparametric unseen species model using Euler transformation provided a lower-bound estimate of total TCR beta diversity. TCRdb redid the processing of the public reads, applying fastp at Q25 and MiXCR, and retained in-frame beta chains. Duplicate CDR3 protein sequences are folded into a single record with the most common DNA and genes. TCRdb's processing, not the authors', yielded these V and J calls. This sample holds about 580,000 distinct CDR3 sequences; around half were observed only once. Jointly, the top ten make up under 30% of the sample.

Donors were 39 systemically healthy Caucasian individuals from Russia aged about 6 to 100 years. Each donor gave 8 to 10 milliliters of peripheral blood, drawn into EDTA-treated Vacutainer tubes. Ficoll-Paque density-gradient centrifugation was used to isolate PBMCs, with at least 7 million per sample. Trizol reagent was used to extract total RNA from PBMCs, with at least 5.5 micrograms per sample. Naive CD45RAhigh/CD27high T cell percentages were measured by flow cytometry on a PBMC aliquot from every donor. Trimming takes 1 base from V and 15 bases from J, and the germline ends sit 13 bases apart. The CDR3, from cysteine to phenylalanine, totals 12 residues. Left in the record is the CDR3 DNA by itself, 36 bases read in frame from the first base. Sequences SGHTA (CDR1) and FQGNSA (CDR2) are obtained from the germline V gene.

This TCR came from a man at least 80 years old in good health. The sample was blood. The chain is encoded by TRBV7-2 joined to TRBJ2-1; no D segment can be confidently identified. CDR3 loop: CASSLDVGLRFF. The bases are TGTGCCAGCAGCTTAGATGTAGGCCTGCGGTTCTTC.